These 30 T cell receptor beta chains were all obtained from the same sample, sequenced in a study of T cell changes during pregnancy in multiple sclerosis. Sequencing was performed with immunoSEQ multiplex PCR; in TCRdb, only in-frame clones are kept and a portion is missing. This sample carries around 21,000 clones, roughly 90% of them seen once, and the ten largest clones take around 7%. Here the sequenced sample was CD8+ T cells from peripheral blood mononuclear cells, taken in the third trimester of pregnancy. The receptors here all came from a female donor in good health, enrolled as a control in a pregnancy study.

The J gene is TRBJ2-3, the V gene TRBV18, with 7 positions matching TRBD2. Germline V gene sequence: CDR1 KGHSH, CDR2 LQKENI. This CDR3 has 18 amino acids. J lost 2 bases, V lost 4 bases, and 15 bases had no gene match. In DNA form, the CDR3 reads TGTGCCAGCTCACGCCTTGGGAGGGACGTTTACATCACAGATACGCAGTATTTT. Translated, it gives CASSRLGRDVYITDTQYF.

CDR3 region: CASSPGLTMDEQYF. The CDR3 DNA is TGCGCCAGCAGCCCGGGACTGACAATGGACGAGCAGTACTTC. The genes are TRBV5-1 and TRBJ2-7; maybe TRBD2 (6 bases). Trimming stripped 4 bases from V and 5 bases from J, with 16 bases between. Germline V CDR1 and CDR2: SGHRS, YFSETQ. The CDR3 runs 14 residues.

The chain has TRBV18 and TRBJ2-2; TRBD1 matches 8 bases. Germline V lookup: CDR1 KGHSH, CDR2 LQKENI. Losses at the gene ends were 5 bases for V and 4 bases for J; bases not matched to a gene: 9. The CDR3 contains 16 residues. The CDR3 protein is CASSVRDRLFTGELFF. CDR3 in DNA: TGTGCCAGCTCAGTCCGGGACAGGTTGTTCACCGGGGAGCTGTTTTTT.

The gene calls are TRBV7-9 and TRBJ2-1, with D possibly TRBD1 on 5 matching bases. Trimming removed 0 bases at V and 7 bases at J, with 7 bases between. The germline CDR1 and CDR2 sequences are SEHNR and FQNEAQ (reference sequence). The CDR3 runs to 13 residues. CDR3 sequence (DNA): TGTGCCAGCAGCTTAGCTTACAGGAATGAGCAGTTCTTC. Translating gives CASSLAYRNEQFF.

The chain has TRBV7-2 and TRBJ2-1, with TRBD2 identical over 8 bases. The CDR3 length is 12 residues. The ends lost 3 bases at V and 9 bases at J; junction bases unmatched: 1. Germline loops: CDR1 SGHTA, CDR2 FQGNSA. The CDR3 DNA follows: TGTGCCAGCAGCTTCGGACTAGCTGAGCAGTTCTTC. Translated, it gives CASSFGLAEQFF.

CDR3: CASSPNGVWDSYNEQFF. DNA of the CDR3: TGTGCCAGCAGTCCCAACGGGGTTTGGGATTCCTACAATGAGCAGTTCTTC. J is TRBJ2-1 and V is TRBV27, with TRBD2 as a possible D gene (5 bases). The CDR3 is made up of 17 amino acids. Germline V lookup: CDR1 MNHEY, CDR2 SMNVEV (reference sequence). V shed 5 bases and J shed 1 base, with 18 bases lying between them.

The chain employs TRBV4-3 and TRBJ2-1; TRBD2 matches 9 bases. Trimming took 0 bases from V and 3 from J; bases not matched to a gene: 9. This CDR3 contains 18 residues. Germline V gene lookup returns CDR1 LGHNA and CDR2 YSLEER. CDR3 in DNA: TGCGCCAGCAGCCAAGAGACCGGCGGACTAGCGTTCTACAATGAGCAGTTCTTC. Amino acid sequence: CASSQETGGLAFYNEQFF.

The chain links TRBV7-9 to TRBJ2-2; 10 bases map to TRBD2. The V gene end was trimmed by 5 bases and the J gene end by 2 bases; junction bases not matched to a gene: 11. Germline V lookup: CDR1 SEHNR, CDR2 FQNEAQ (reference sequence). The CDR3 consists of 18 residues. In nucleotides, the CDR3 is TGTGCCAGCAGCCCGACCCTTAGCGGGGGGCCAAACACCGGGGAGCTGTTTTTT. Amino acids: CASSPTLSGGPNTGELFF.

The chain links TRBV4-1 to TRBJ2-7, with TRBD1 identical over 12 bases. This CDR3 region has 15 residues. V was pared by 9 bases and J by 4 bases, with 10 bases of the junction left unmatched. Germline V gene lookup returns CDR1 MGHRA and CDR2 YSYEKL. The CDR3 region is CARGLRDRGLYEQYF. The CDR3 region has the DNA TGCGCCAGGGGTCTCCGGGACAGGGGGCTTTACGAGCAGTACTTC.

This clone has a single count. The chain joins TRBV6-1 to TRBJ2-5, with TRBD1 matching over 8 bases. Germline CDR1 reads MNHNS; CDR2 reads SASEGT. V lost 3 bases and J lost 0; bases outside the gene matches: 0. This CDR3 is 14 amino acids long. This CDR3 reads CASSEDRDQETQYF. Written as DNA, the CDR3 is TGTGCCAGCAGTGAGGACAGGGACCAAGAGACCCAGTACTTC.

This chain connects TRBV27 to TRBJ2-3, with D possibly matching TRBD2 (7 bases). The CDR3 contains 16 residues. Germline-derived CDR1 and CDR2 are MNHEY and SMNVEV (reference sequence). V was trimmed by 3 bases and J by 4 bases, leaving 17 bases between them. CDR3 DNA sequence: TGTGCCAGCAGTTTTTATGGGGGGGGCATGGCAGATACGCAGTATTTT. As protein: CASSFYGGGMADTQYF.

This chain joins TRBV28 and TRBJ2-7, with 10 bases matching TRBD2. The germline V gene encodes CDR1 MDHEN and CDR2 SYDVKM. The CDR3 sequence is 13 residues long. V lost 9 bases and J lost 5; bases outside the gene matches: 7. As DNA, the CDR3 is TGTGCCAGTATGGGACTAGCGAGCGACGAGCAGTACTTC. Residues: CASMGLASDEQYF.

The rearrangement uses TRBV13 and TRBJ2-1, with D possibly TRBD2 on 6 matching bases. The germline V gene encodes CDR1 PRHDT and CDR2 FYEKMQ (reference sequence). Trimming removed 5 bases from V and 7 bases from J, with 18 bases in between. The CDR3 covers 15 residues. In DNA, the CDR3 is TGTGCCAGCAGCCCGACTAGACCTGGGTGGAATGAGCAGTTCTTC. Protein product: CASSPTRPGWNEQFF.

The V and J genes are TRBV5-1 and TRBJ2-3; no reliable D call. The CDR3 covers 16 residues. Germline CDR1 reads SGHRS; CDR2 reads YFSETQ. Trimming cost V 4 bases and J 2 bases, with 17 bases left between them. This chain's CDR3 is CASSAFSAPDTDTQYF. The CDR3 DNA is TGCGCCAGCAGCGCCTTCAGCGCTCCCGACACAGATACGCAGTATTTT.

This sequence joins TRBV28 and TRBJ1-5; unclear D gene. The germline V gene has CDR1 MDHEN and CDR2 SYDVKM. The CDR3 sequence is 15 residues long. V was shortened by 2 bases and J by 2 bases, with 10 bases between the two germline ends. CDR3 in amino acids: CASSLTDLGNQPQHF. CDR3 sequence (DNA): TGTGCCAGCAGTTTAACCGACTTGGGCAATCAGCCCCAGCATTTT.

The chain is built from TRBV10-3 and TRBJ2-7, with D tentatively TRBD2 (6 bases). V was clipped by 0 bases and J by 3 bases, with 12 bases between them. CDR1 and CDR2 from the germline V gene are ENHRY and SYGVKD. The CDR3 consists of 15 residues. In DNA, the CDR3 is TGTGCCATCAGTGAGTCGTACGGTAGCGGCTACGAGCAGTACTTC. Encoded protein: CAISESYGSGYEQYF.

Here the CDR3 reads CASTQERAGGNTIYF. In nucleotides, the CDR3 is TGTGCCAGCACCCAAGAGAGGGCAGGTGGAAACACCATATATTTT. The rearrangement joins TRBV28 to TRBJ1-3; no clear D gene. In germline, CDR1 is MDHEN, CDR2 SYDVKM. The CDR3 totals 15 residues. V dropped 7 bases and J dropped 3 bases, with 16 bases sitting between them.

V usage is TRBV5-1 and J usage is TRBJ2-7; no firm D call. V shed 0 bases and J shed 3 bases, with 16 bases lying between them. In germline, CDR1 is SGHRS, CDR2 YFSETQ. CDR3 size: 16 residues. The CDR3 region is CASSLVEPTNYYEQYF. CDR3 bases: TGCGCCAGCAGCTTGGTGGAACCGACCAACTACTACGAGCAGTACTTC.

This sequence joins TRBV7-9 and TRBJ2-7, with 15 bases that match TRBD2. This CDR3 has 19 amino acids. V trimming: 1 base; J trimming: 4 bases; junction bases outside the gene matches: 11. Germline CDR1 is SEHNR and CDR2 is FQNEAQ (reference sequence). The CDR3 DNA follows: TGTGCCAGCAGCTTAGGCCCGGGACTAGCGGGGGGATTGGCGTACGAGCAGTACTTC. Protein sequence: CASSLGPGLAGGLAYEQYF.

The chain couples TRBV29-1 to TRBJ2-1; 10 bases align to TRBD2. Germline CDR1 SQVTM, CDR2 ANQGSEA. The CDR3 consists of 15 residues. J lost 8 bases, V lost 4 bases, and 11 bases had no gene match. Here the CDR3 reads CSVAVLAGAIYEQFF. DNA of the CDR3: TGCAGCGTTGCGGTCCTAGCGGGAGCTATCTATGAGCAGTTCTTC.

The chain carries TRBV12-1 and TRBJ2-6; no DNA check was done on the table's D call, TRBD1. TRBV12-1 is a known pseudogene. The CDR3 extends over 18 amino acids. The CDR3 nucleotides read TGTGCCAGCAGCTACCGGGACAGTGGCTTATCCGGGGCCAACGTCCTGACTTTC. This sequence encodes CASSYRDSGLSGANVLTF.

The chain joins TRBV29-1 to TRBJ2-1, with D tentatively TRBD2 (6 bases). The CDR3 runs 13 residues. CDR1 and CDR2 (germline): SQVTM, ANQGSEA. Trimming shortened V by 1 base and J by 6 bases, and 10 bases separated the two germline ends. The CDR3 coding sequence is TGCAGCGTTGAAGCACTAGCATCCAATGAGCAGTTCTTC. As protein: CSVEALASNEQFF.

The chain combines TRBV6-4 with TRBJ1-4, with TRBD1 matching over 12 bases. The CDR3 is made up of 14 amino acids. V was pared by 2 bases and J by 8 bases, with 0 bases of the junction left unmatched. From germline, CDR1 is MRHNA and CDR2 SNTAGT. CDR3 bases: TGTGCCAGCAGTGACGGGACAGGGGGCGAAAAACTGTTTTTT. Encoded protein: CASSDGTGGEKLFF.

This chain joins TRBV6-6 and TRBJ2-7, with 9 nucleotides matching TRBD2. The CDR3 runs 14 residues. Per the germline V gene, CDR1 is MNHNY and CDR2 is SVGAGI (reference sequence). With V trimmed by 7 bases and J by 4 bases, 8 bases remained unmatched. The CDR3 coding sequence is TGTGCCAGCATTGGAGCTAGCGGGATTTACGAGCAGTACTTC. The encoded protein is CASIGASGIYEQYF.

This clone was picked up one time. The rearrangement links TRBV19 to TRBJ1-6; D possibly corresponds to TRBD1 (5 bases). This CDR3 has 14 amino acids. Trimming pared 7 bases from V and 8 bases from J, leaving 15 bases between. Germline-derived CDR1 and CDR2 are LNHDA and SQIVND (reference sequence). The CDR3 coding sequence is TGTGCCAGTAAAAAAGGGTGGGGGGATTCACCCCTCCACTTT. This sequence encodes CASKKGWGDSPLHF.

The gene calls are TRBV27 and TRBJ2-7; TRBD1 matches 10 bases. The CDR3 is 12 residues long. The V gene end was trimmed by 9 bases and the J gene end by 6 bases; junction bases not matched to a gene: 5. Per germline, CDR1 MNHEY and CDR2 SMNVEV (reference sequence). The CDR3 DNA follows: TGTGCCAGTTCGGGACAGGGGCGCGAGCAGTACTTC. Translation: CASSGQGREQYF.

V is TRBV28 and J is TRBJ1-5; 11 nucleotides line up with TRBD1. With V trimmed by 6 bases and J by 5 bases, 12 bases remained unmatched. Looked up from germline, CDR1 is MDHEN and CDR2 is SYDVKM. The CDR3 is made up of 17 amino acids. The CDR3 is CASSPTARTGGHQPQHF. The CDR3 DNA follows: TGTGCCAGCAGCCCTACCGCCAGGACAGGGGGCCATCAGCCCCAGCATTTT. Full variable domain (rest looked up from reference TRBV28 and TRBJ1-5): DVKVTQSSRYLVKRTGEKVFLECVQDMDHENMFWYRQDPGLGLRLIYFSYDVKMKEKGDIPEGYSVSREKKERFSLILESASTNQTSMYLCASSPTARTGGHQPQHFGDGTRLSIL.

This chain uses TRBV4-1 with TRBJ2-3; 7 nucleotides align to TRBD1. J was trimmed by 3 bases and V by 4 bases; bases with no gene match: 19. This CDR3 contains 19 residues. Germline V gives CDR1 MGHRA, CDR2 YSYEKL. CDR3 coding DNA: TGCGCCAGCAGCCTCCGAAACGGCAACAGGGGATTAGGGACAGATACGCAGTATTTT. Encoded protein: CASSLRNGNRGLGTDTQYF.

The rearrangement links TRBV4-1 to TRBJ2-7; a weak D match, TRBD2 (6 bases). The V gene's germline CDR1 is MGHRA and CDR2 YSYEKL. V dropped 0 bases and J dropped 4 bases, with 10 bases sitting between them. This CDR3 comprises 14 residues. The DNA of the CDR3 is TGCGCCAGCAGCCAAGATTACGGGAGTTACGAGCAGTACTTC. Its protein product is CASSQDYGSYEQYF.

The chain joins TRBV19 to TRBJ2-3, with D maybe TRBD1 (5 bases). Germline CDR1 and CDR2: LNHDA and SQIVND (reference sequence). Trimming took 9 bases from V and 4 from J, leaving 23 bases between them. The CDR3 extends over 16 amino acids. The CDR3 loop reads CARRSPRVVYADTQYF. The CDR3 nucleotides read TGTGCCAGAAGATCCCCCAGGGTAGTTTATGCAGATACGCAGTATTTT.